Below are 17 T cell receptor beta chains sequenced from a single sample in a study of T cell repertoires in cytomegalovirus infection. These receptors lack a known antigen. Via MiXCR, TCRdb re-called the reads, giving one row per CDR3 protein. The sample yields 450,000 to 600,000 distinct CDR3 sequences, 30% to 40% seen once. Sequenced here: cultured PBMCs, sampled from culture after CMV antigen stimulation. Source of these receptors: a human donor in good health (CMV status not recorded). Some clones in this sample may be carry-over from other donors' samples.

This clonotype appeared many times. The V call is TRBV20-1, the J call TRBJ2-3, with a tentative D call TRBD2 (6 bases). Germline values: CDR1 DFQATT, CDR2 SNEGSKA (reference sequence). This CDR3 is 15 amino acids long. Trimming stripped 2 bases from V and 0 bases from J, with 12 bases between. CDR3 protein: CSARYGGTSTDTQYF. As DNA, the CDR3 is TGCAGTGCTAGATATGGAGGGACTAGCACAGATACGCAGTATTTT.

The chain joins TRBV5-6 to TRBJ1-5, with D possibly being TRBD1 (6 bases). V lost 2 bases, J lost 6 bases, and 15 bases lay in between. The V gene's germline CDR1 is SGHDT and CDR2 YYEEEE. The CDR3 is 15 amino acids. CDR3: CASSFFQGLGQPQHF. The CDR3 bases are TGTGCCAGCAGCTTTTTTCAGGGGCTGGGTCAGCCCCAGCATTTT.

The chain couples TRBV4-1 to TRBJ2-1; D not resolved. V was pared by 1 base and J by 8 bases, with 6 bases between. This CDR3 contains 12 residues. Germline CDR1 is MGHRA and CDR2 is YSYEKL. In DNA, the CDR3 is TGCGCCAGCAGCCAAGCAAAGGATGAGCAGTTCTTC. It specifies CASSQAKDEQFF.

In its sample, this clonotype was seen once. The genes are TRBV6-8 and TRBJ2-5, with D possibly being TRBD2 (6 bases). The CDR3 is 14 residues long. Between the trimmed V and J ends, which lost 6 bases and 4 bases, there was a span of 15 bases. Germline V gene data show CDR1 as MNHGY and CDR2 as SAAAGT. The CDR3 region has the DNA TGTGCCAGCAGGTACCTCGGGGGAAGAGAGACCCAGTACTTC. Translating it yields CASRYLGGRETQYF.

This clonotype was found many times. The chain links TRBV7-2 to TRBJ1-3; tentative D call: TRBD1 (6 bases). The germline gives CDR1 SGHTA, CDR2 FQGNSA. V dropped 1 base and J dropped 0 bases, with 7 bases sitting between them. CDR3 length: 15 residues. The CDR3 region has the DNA TGTGCCAGCAGCTTAGGGACAGCCTCTGGAAACACCATATATTTT. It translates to CASSLGTASGNTIYF.

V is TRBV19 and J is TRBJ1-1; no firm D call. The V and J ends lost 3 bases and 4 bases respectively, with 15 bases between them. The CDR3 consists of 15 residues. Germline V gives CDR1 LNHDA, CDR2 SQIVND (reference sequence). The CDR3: CASSIARGRGTEAFF. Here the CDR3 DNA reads TGTGCCAGTAGTATTGCTCGTGGACGTGGCACTGAAGCTTTCTTT.

CDR3 protein: CASIPTSGTDTQYF. CDR3 sequence (DNA): TGCGCCAGCATCCCGACTAGCGGCACAGATACGCAGTATTTT. The genes are TRBV5-1 and TRBJ2-3; 8 nucleotides agree with TRBD2. Germline V lookup: CDR1 SGHRS, CDR2 YFSETQ. The CDR3 consists of 14 residues. V shed 6 bases and J 1 base; nucleotides not matched to a gene: 4. The full variable domain, completed using reference TRBV5-1 and TRBJ2-3, is KAGVTQTPRYLIKTRGQQVTLSCSPISGHRSVSWYQQTPGQGLQFLFEYFSETQRNKGNFPGRFSGRQFSNSRSEMNVSTLELGDSALYLCASIPTSGTDTQYFGPGTRLTVL.

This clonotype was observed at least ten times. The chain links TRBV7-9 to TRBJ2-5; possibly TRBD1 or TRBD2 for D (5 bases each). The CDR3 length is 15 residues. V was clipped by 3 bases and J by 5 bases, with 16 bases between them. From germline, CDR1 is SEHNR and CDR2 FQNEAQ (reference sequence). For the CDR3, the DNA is TGTGCCAGCAGCTTCTTCCCAGGGAGCCGCGAGACCCAGTACTTC. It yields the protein CASSFFPGSRETQYF.

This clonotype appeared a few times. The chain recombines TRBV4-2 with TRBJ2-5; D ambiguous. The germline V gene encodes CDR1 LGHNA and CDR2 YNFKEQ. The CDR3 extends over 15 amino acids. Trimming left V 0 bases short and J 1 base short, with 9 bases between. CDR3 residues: CASSQDGSTQETQYF. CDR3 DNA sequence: TGTGCCAGCAGCCAAGATGGTAGCACCCAAGAGACCCAGTACTTC.

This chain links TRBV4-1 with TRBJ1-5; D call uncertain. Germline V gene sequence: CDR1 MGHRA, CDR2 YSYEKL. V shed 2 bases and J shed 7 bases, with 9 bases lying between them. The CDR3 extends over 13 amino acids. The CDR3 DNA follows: TGCGCCAGCAGCCAATTCGAGCGACAGCCCCAGCATTTT. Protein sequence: CASSQFERQPQHF.

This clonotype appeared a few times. CDR3: CASSQRTSGSYEQYF. The DNA for the CDR3 is TGCGCCAGCAGCCAAAGGACTAGCGGGAGCTACGAGCAGTACTTC. V is TRBV4-1 and J is TRBJ2-7; the match to TRBD2 covers 13 bases. V lost 2 bases, J lost 3 bases, and 1 base stayed unmatched. Germline loops: CDR1 MGHRA, CDR2 YSYEKL. The CDR3 has 15 residues.

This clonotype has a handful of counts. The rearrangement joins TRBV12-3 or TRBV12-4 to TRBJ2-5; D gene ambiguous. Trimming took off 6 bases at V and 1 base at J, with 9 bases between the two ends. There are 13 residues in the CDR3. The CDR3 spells CASRPTVQETQYF. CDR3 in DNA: TGTGCCAGCAGACCTACCGTCCAAGAGACCCAGTACTTC.

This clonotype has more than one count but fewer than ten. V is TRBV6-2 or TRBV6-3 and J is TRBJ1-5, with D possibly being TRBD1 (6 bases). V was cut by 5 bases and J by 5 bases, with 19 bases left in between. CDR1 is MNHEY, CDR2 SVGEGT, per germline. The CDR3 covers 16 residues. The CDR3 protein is CASSRDNSYADQPQHF. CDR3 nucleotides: TGTGCCAGCAGTAGGGACAACTCCTACGCCGATCAGCCCCAGCATTTT.

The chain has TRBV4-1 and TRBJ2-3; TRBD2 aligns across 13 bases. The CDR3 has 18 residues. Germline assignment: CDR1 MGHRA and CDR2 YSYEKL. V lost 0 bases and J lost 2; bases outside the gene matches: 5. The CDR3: CASSQDITSGRVTDTQYF. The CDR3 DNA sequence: TGCGCCAGCAGCCAAGATATAACTAGCGGGAGGGTCACAGATACGCAGTATTTT.

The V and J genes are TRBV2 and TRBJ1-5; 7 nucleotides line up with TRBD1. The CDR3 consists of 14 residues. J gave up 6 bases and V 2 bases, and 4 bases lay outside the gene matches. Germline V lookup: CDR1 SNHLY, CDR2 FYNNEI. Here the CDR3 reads CASSERGRLQPQHF. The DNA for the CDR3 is TGTGCCAGCAGTGAAAGGGGGCGCCTTCAGCCCCAGCATTTT.

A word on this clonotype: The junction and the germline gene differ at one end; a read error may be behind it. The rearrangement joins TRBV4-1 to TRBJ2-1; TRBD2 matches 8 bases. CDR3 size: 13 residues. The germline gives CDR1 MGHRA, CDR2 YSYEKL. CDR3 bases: TGCGCCAGCAGCCAAGTTTCGGGACTAGGGAGGGTCTTC. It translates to CASSQVSGLGRVF.

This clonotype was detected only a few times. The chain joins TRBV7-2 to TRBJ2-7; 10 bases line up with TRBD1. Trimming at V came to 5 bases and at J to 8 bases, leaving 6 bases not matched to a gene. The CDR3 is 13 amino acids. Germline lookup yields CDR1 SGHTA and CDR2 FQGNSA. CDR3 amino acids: CASSPGTGEKQYF. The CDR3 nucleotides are TGTGCCAGCAGCCCGGGGACAGGGGAGAAGCAGTACTTC.